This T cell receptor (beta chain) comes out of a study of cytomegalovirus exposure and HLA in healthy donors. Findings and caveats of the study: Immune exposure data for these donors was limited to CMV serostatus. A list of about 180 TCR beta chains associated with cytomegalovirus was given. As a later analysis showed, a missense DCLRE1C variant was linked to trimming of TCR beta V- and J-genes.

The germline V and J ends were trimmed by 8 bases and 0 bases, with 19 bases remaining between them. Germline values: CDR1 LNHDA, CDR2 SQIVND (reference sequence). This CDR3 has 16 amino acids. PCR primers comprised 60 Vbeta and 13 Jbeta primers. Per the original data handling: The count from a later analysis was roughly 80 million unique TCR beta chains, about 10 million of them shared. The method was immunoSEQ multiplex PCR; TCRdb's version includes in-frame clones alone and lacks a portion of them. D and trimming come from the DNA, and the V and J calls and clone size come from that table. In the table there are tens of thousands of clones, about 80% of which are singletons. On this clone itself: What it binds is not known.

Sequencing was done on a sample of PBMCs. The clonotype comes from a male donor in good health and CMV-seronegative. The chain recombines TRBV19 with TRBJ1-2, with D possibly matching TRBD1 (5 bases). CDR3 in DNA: TGTGCCAGTCGGATGCAGGGTTCCAGGACTAACTATGGCTACACCTTC. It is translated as CASRMQGSRTNYGYTF.